The 5 T cell receptor beta chains in this list originate from one sample, sequenced in a study of blood T cell repertoires in COVID-19. The assay was immunoSEQ multiplex PCR, and TCRdb's table has in-frame clones only and misses some. Here the sample spans over 65,000 clones, about 81% being singletons. The sample was peripheral blood. Source of these receptors: a human donor in a cohort sampled during active COVID-19.

This clone came up once. V gene TRBV27 combines with J gene TRBJ2-2, with TRBD2 matching 10 bases. The CDR3 extends over 16 amino acids. Looked up from germline, CDR1 is MNHEY and CDR2 is SMNVEV (reference sequence). J lost 0 bases, V lost 4 bases, and 2 bases had no gene match. In DNA form, the CDR3 reads TGTGCCAGCAGTTCCGGACTAGCGGCGAACACCGGGGAGCTGTTTTTT. Its protein is CASSSGLAANTGELFF.

This chain connects TRBV7-9 to TRBJ1-5, with D perhaps matching TRBD1 (6 bases). The CDR3 covers 15 residues. Germline lookup yields CDR1 SEHNR and CDR2 FQNEAQ (reference sequence). V shed 5 bases and J shed 1 base, with 12 bases lying between them. The CDR3 reads CASSPRGGSNQPQHF. CDR3 DNA sequence: TGTGCCAGCAGCCCTAGGGGGGGGAGCAATCAGCCCCAGCATTTT.

The chain has TRBV15 and TRBJ1-2; the match to TRBD1 covers 9 bases. The V gene's germline CDR1 is LNHNV and CDR2 YYDKDF (reference sequence). J lost 6 bases, V lost 0 bases, and 2 bases had no gene match. The CDR3 is made up of 14 amino acids. This chain's CDR3 is CATSRDTGGHGYTF. CDR3 DNA sequence: TGTGCCACCAGCAGAGATACAGGGGGCCATGGCTACACCTTC.

On this clone itself: The sample contains more than one DNA sequence encoding this CDR3. The chain has TRBV28 and TRBJ1-1; 9 bases line up with TRBD1. V lost 5 bases, J lost 4 bases, and 8 bases stayed unmatched. The CDR3 extends over 15 amino acids. Germline V gives CDR1 MDHEN, CDR2 SYDVKM. CDR3 amino acids: CASSLGQGFRTEAFF. CDR3 sequence (DNA): TGTGCCAGCAGTCTCGGACAGGGGTTTCGCACTGAAGCTTTCTTT.

The rearrangement joins TRBV27 to TRBJ2-2; D remains ambiguous. Between the trimmed V and J ends, which lost 1 base and 6 bases, there was a span of 3 bases. This CDR3 has 12 amino acids. The germline V gene encodes CDR1 MNHEY and CDR2 SMNVEV (reference sequence). CDR3 bases: TGTGCCAGCAGTTTATTAGCCGGGGAGCTGTTTTTT. Translated, it gives CASSLLAGELFF.